Listed below are T cell receptor beta chains from one sample, sequenced in a study of T cell responses to AZD1222 COVID-19 vaccine. Libraries were prepared by immunoSEQ multiplex PCR; TCRdb keeps only in-frame clonotypes and omits some of them. The repertoire holds over 140,000 clones, with more than 85% as singletons. This specimen was peripheral blood, taken 28 days after the second AZD1222 dose. Receptors originate from an adult who received the AZD1222 COVID-19 vaccine. The conserved cysteine and the conserved F or W are not part of the CDR3 here. The order of the fields is J gene, V gene, D gene, CDR3 protein. A D gene is named only where the DNA matches it firmly.

TRBJ1-5 TRBV7-8 - ASSLVGQSNQPQH
TRBJ1-1 TRBV19 TRBD1 ASSLVGGGGTEAF
TRBJ1-3 TRBV5-6 - ASSPLRLDTIY
TRBJ2-2 TRBV9 TRBD2 ASSVDRALAGATGELF
TRBJ2-2 TRBV23-1 - ASSFPQATGELF
TRBJ1-1 TRBV25-1 - ASSELGGAYTEAF
TRBJ2-1 TRBV19 - ASSRAGFGNEQF
TRBJ2-5 TRBV5-1 - ASSPRVMGRETQY
TRBJ2-3 TRBV3-1/TRBV3-2 TRBD2 ASSRLAGVRTDTQY
TRBJ2-4 TRBV19 TRBD1 ASSTMTGGATKNIQY
TRBJ1-3 TRBV5-1 - ASSEGRSGNTIY
TRBJ2-1 TRBV15 TRBD1 ATSRDRGGGEQF
TRBJ2-5 TRBV30 - AWSVRRQETQY
TRBJ2-7 TRBV28 TRBD1 ASSSLTGTGGYEQY
TRBJ1-3 TRBV7-2 - ASSIEGQGGNTIY
TRBJ1-4 TRBV27 - ASSSTNEKLF
TRBJ2-7 TRBV15 - ATSRVGSDYLYEQY
TRBJ1-2 TRBV5-6 - ASSFSGMGGYT
TRBJ1-2 TRBV6-5 TRBD1 ASRRDRDGGYT
TRBJ2-7 TRBV5-5 - ASSLLSMPNPYEQY
TRBJ1-1 TRBV6-2/TRBV6-3 - ASSYSQGTEAF
TRBJ1-3 TRBV7-2 - ASKHFSGNTIY
TRBJ2-1 TRBV13 TRBD1 ASSKRGLGEQF
TRBJ1-1 TRBV4-3 - ASSQERVAGHTEAF
TRBJ2-1 TRBV5-1 - ASSLAHYNEQF
TRBJ1-2 TRBV5-1 - ASSPGTFGYT
TRBJ1-4 TRBV2 - ASSEASGPYGKLF
TRBJ2-7 TRBV27 TRBD2 ASSTSGTRSYEQY
TRBJ1-2 TRBV28 - ASSSYSGDRYGYT
TRBJ2-7 TRBV28 TRBD1 ASTGQGKNEQY
TRBJ2-7 TRBV11-2 TRBD1 ASSSKGQGAKEY
TRBJ2-2 TRBV7-8 TRBD1 ASSSIGGAGTGELF
TRBJ2-4 TRBV14 - ASSPGDYWKNIQY
TRBJ2-3 TRBV9 TRBD2 ASTRGEGNTDTQY
TRBJ2-5 TRBV7-8 - ASSLGTEGTHLFQETQY
TRBJ1-1 TRBV30 - AWSLTKNTEAF
TRBJ1-4 TRBV10-2 TRBD1 ASSNTGTGNEKLF
TRBJ2-3 TRBV5-4 TRBD2 ASSSRRAGGLSTDTQY
TRBJ1-5 TRBV28 - ASSFWGQSDQPQH
TRBJ1-2 TRBV30 - AWSAGYGYT
TRBJ2-2 TRBV3-1/TRBV3-2 - ASSSRGGTGELF
TRBJ1-1 TRBV5-1 TRBD1 ASSLGGRGLGEAF
TRBJ2-7 TRBV6-1 - ASSDPGTLYYEQY
TRBJ2-1 TRBV3-1/TRBV3-2 - ATAHTGKMQF
TRBJ2-1 TRBV28 - ASSLSGGNNEQF
TRBJ1-2 TRBV9 - ASSVDSQSYGYT
TRBJ1-5 TRBV15 - ATREPGTELNQPQH
TRBJ1-2 TRBV30 - AWSRLYGYT
TRBJ2-3 TRBV6-5 - ASSLAASTDTQY
TRBJ2-3 TRBV11-2 TRBD2 ASSLGLAGVGTDTQY
TRBJ2-1 TRBV9 TRBD2 ASSDPGLANNEQF